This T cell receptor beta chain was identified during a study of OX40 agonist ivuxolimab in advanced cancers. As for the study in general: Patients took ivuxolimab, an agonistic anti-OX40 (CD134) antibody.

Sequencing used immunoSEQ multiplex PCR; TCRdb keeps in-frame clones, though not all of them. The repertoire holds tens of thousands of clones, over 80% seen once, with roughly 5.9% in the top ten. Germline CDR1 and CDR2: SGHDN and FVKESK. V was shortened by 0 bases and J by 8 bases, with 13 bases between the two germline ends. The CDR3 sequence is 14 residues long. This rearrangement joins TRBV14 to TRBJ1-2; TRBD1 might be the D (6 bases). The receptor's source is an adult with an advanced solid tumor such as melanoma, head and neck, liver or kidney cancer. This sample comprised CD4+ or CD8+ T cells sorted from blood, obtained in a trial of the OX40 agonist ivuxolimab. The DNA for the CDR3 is TGTGCCAGCAGCCAAGATAGGGGTCAGGGGGGCTACACCTTC. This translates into CASSQDRGQGGYTF.